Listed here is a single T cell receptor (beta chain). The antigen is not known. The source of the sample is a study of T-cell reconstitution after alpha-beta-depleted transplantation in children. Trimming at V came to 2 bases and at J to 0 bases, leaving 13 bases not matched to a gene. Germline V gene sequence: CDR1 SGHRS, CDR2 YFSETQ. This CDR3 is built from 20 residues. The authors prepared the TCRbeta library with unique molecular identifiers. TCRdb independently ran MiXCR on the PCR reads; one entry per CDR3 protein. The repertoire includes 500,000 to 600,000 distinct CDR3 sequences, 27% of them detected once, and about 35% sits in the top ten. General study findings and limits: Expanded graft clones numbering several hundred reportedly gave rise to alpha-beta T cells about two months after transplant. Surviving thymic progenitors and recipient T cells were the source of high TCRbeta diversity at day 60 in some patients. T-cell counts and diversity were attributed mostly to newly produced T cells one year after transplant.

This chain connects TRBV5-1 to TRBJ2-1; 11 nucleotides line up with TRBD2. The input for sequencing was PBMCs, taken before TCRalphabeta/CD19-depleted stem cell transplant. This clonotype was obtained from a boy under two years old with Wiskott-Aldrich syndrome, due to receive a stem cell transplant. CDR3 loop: CASSFPTSGIIGSSYNEQFF. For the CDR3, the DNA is TGCGCCAGCAGCTTCCCGACTAGCGGGATAATCGGCAGCTCCTACAATGAGCAGTTCTTC. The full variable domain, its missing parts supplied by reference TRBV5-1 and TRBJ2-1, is KAGVTQTPRYLIKTRGQQVTLSCSPISGHRSVSWYQQTPGQGLQFLFEYFSETQRNKGNFPGRFSGRQFSNSRSEMNVSTLELGDSALYLCASSFPTSGIIGSSYNEQFFGPGTRLTVL.